This entry describes one T cell receptor (beta chain). Its specificity is unknown. This CDR3 is built from 14 residues. Germline CDR1 is SGDLS and CDR2 is YYNGEE. The trim removed 7 bases at V and 0 bases at J, leaving 5 bases unmatched. This sample is drawn from a study of T cell responses to AZD1222 COVID-19 vaccine. Whole-study results and caveats: Among AZD1222 vaccinees, only six or seven were seropositive at baseline. All repertoire sampling was performed exclusively after the peak T cell response.

Produced via immunoSEQ multiplex PCR; TCRdb's table is partial and in-frame only. The repertoire holds about 140,000 clones, around 83% seen once, with less than 6% in the top ten. The chain uses TRBV9 and TRBJ1-2; 8 nucleotides agree with TRBD1. Sequenced here: peripheral blood, sampled 28 days after the second AZD1222 dose. The clonotype comes from an adult who received the AZD1222 COVID-19 vaccine. In DNA, the CDR3 is TGTGCCAGCGGGCGGGGACAGGCTAACTATGGCTACACCTTC. It specifies CASGRGQANYGYTF.